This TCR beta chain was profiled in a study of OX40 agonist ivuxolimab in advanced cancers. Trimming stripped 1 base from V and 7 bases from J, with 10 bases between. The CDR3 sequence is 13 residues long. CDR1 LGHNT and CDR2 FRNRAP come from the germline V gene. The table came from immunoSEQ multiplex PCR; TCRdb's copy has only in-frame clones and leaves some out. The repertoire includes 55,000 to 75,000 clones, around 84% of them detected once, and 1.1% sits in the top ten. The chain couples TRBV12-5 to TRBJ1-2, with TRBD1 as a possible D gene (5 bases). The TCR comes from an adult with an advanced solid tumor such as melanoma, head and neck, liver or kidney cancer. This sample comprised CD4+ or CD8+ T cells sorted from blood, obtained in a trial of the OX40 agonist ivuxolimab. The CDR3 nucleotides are TGTGCTAGTGGTTTGGGAGCAGGGACTGGCTACACCTTC. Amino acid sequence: CASGLGAGTGYTF.